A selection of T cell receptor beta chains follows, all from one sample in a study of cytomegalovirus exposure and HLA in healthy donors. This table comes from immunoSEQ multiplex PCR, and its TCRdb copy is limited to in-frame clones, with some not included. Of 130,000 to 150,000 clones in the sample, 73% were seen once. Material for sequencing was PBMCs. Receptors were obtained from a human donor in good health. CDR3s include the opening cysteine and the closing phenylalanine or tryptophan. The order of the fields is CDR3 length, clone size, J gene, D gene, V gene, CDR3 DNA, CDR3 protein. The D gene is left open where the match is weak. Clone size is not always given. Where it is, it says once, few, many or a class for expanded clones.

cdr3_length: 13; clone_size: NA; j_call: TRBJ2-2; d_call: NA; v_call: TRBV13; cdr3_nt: TGTGCCAGCAGCTTAGGCTATCCCGGGGAGCTGTTTTTT; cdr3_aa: CASSLGYPGELFF
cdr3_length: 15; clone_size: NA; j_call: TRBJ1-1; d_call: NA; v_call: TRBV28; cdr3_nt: TGTGCCAGCAGCCTTCGACGAGGGATGAACACTGAAGCTTTCTTT; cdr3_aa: CASSLRRGMNTEAFF
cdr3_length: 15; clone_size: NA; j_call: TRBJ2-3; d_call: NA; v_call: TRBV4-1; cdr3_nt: TGCGCCAGCAGCCAAGAACTAGCCTTCTTAGATACGCAGTATTTT; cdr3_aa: CASSQELAFLDTQYF
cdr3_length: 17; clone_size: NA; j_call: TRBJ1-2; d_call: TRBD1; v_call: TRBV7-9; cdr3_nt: TGTGCCAGCAGCTTACTAGAGGCGACAGGGCCCTTGGACCACTACACCTTC; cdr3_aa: CASSLLEATGPLDHYTF
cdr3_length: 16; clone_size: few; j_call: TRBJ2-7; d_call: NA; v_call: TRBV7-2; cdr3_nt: TGTGCCAGCAGCTCCCTGACAGGAACACTAACCTACGAGCAGTACTTC; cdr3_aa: CASSSLTGTLTYEQYF
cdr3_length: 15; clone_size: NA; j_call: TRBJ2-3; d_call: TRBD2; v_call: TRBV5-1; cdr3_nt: TGCGCCAGCAGCTTGTTAGCGGGATTAACAGATACGCAGTATTTT; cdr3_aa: CASSLLAGLTDTQYF
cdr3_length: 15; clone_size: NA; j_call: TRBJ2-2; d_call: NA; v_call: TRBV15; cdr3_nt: TGTGCCACCAGCAAGAGGGGGGGGTCCTTCGGGGAGCTGTTTTTT; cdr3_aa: CATSKRGGSFGELFF
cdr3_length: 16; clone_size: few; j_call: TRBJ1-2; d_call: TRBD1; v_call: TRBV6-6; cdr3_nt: TGTGCCAGCAGTTACTCGCCCGACAGGGTAGGCTATGGCTACACCTTC; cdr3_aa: CASSYSPDRVGYGYTF
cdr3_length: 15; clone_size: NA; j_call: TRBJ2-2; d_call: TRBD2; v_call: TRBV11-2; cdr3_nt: TGTGCCAGCAGCTTCCGGCGGGAGGGCTTCGGGGAGCTGTTTTTT; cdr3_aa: CASSFRREGFGELFF
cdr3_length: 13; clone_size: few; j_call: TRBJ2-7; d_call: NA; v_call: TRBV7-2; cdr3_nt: TGTGCCAGCAGCCTGGGACTTGACTACGAGCAGTACTTC; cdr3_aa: CASSLGLDYEQYF
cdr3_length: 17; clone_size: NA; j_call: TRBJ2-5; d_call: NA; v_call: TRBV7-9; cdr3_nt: TGTGCCAGCAGCTTAACGGGGTGGGGGGAATCACAAGAGACCCAGTACTTC; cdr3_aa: CASSLTGWGESQETQYF
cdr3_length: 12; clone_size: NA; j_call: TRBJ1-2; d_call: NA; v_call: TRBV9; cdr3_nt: TGTGCCAGCAGCGTAGCAGGGAACGGCTACACCTTC; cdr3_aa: CASSVAGNGYTF
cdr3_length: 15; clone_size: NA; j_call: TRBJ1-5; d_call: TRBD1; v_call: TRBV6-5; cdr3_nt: TGTGCCAGCAGTAGGGACAGGGGACGCAATCAGCCCCAGCATTTT; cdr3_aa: CASSRDRGRNQPQHF
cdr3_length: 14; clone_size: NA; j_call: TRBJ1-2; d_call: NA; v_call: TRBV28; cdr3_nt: TGTGCCAGCAGTAAACCGGACACCAACTATGGCTACACCTTC; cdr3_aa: CASSKPDTNYGYTF
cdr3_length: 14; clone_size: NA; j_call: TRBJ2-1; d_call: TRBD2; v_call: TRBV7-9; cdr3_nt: TGTGCCAGCATCCGACTAGCGGAACACAATGAGCAGTTCTTC; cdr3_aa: CASIRLAEHNEQFF
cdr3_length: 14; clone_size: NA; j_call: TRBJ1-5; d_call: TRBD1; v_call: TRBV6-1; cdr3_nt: TGTGCCAGCGGAGTCACAGGGGCAGGTCAGCCCCAGCATTTT; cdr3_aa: CASGVTGAGQPQHF
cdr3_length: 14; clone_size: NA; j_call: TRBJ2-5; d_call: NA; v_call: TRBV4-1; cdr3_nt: TGCGCCAGCAGCCAACACGGGGGTGAAGAGACCCAGTACTTC; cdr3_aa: CASSQHGGEETQYF
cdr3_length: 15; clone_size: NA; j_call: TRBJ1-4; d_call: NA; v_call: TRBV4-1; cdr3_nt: TGCGCCAGCAGCCAAACGAGTGCAACTAATGAAAAACTGTTTTTT; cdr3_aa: CASSQTSATNEKLFF
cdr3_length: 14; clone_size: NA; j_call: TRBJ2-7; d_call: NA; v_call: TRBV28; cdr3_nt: TGTGCCAGCAGACCGCCTTGGGCGTTCTACGAGCAGTACTTC; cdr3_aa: CASRPPWAFYEQYF
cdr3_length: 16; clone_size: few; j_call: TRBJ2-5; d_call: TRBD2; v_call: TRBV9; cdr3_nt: TGTGCCAGCAGCGTAGGGCTAGCGGGTTCCCAAGAGACCCAGTACTTC; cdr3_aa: CASSVGLAGSQETQYF
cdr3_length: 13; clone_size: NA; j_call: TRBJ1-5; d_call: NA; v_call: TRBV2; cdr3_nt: TGTGCCAGCACAGGGGTAGGGAGTCAGCCCCAGCATTTT; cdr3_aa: CASTGVGSQPQHF
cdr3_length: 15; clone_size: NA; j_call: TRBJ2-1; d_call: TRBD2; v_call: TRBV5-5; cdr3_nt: TGTGCCAGCAGCTTGGGACTAGCGGGGGGGCCGGAGCAGTTCTTC; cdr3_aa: CASSLGLAGGPEQFF
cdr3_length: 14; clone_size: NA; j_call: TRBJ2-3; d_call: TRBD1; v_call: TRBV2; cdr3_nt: TGTGCCGGTAGGGACAGGGACTTCACAGATACGCAGTATTTT; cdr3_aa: CAGRDRDFTDTQYF
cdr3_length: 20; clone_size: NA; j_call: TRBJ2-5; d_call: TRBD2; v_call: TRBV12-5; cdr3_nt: TGTGCTAGTGGTTTGGTGAGGCTAGCGGGAGTGAAGAGGGACCGAGAGACCCAGTACTTC; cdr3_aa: CASGLVRLAGVKRDRETQYF
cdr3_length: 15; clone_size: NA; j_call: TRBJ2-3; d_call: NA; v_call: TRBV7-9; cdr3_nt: TGTGCCAGCAGCTCATCCGGGGGTTGGACAGATACGCAGTATTTT; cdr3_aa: CASSSSGGWTDTQYF
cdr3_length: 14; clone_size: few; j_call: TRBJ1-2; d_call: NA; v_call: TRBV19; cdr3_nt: TGTGCCAGTAGTATTGGCACAGATCGCTATGGCTACACCTTC; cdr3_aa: CASSIGTDRYGYTF
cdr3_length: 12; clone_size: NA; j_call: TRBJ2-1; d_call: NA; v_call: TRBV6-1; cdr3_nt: TGTGCCAGCAGTGACAGGGGTAATGAGCAGTTCTTC; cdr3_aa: CASSDRGNEQFF
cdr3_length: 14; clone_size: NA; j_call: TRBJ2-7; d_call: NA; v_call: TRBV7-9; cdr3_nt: TGTGCCAGCAGATCACGAGCGGATTCCTACGAGCAGTACTTC; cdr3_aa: CASRSRADSYEQYF
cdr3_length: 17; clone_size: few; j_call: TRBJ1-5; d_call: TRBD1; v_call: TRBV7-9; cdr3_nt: TGTGCCAGCAGCTTAGGTTCCGGGACAGGGAGCAATCAGCCCCAGCATTTT; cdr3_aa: CASSLGSGTGSNQPQHF
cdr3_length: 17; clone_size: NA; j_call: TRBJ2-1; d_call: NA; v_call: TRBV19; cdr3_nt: TGTGCCAGTAGTATAGATCTGGACAGCTTTGGGGGCAATGAGCAGTTCTTC; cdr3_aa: CASSIDLDSFGGNEQFF
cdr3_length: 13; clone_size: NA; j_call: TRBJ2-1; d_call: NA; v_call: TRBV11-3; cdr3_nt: TGTGCCAGCAGCTTAGGAGGGTTTCGTGAGCAGTTCTTC; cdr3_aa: CASSLGGFREQFF
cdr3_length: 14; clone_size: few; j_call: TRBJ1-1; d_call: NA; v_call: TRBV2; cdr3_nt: TGTGCCAGCAGTGAAATCGCAGGTGACACTGAAGCTTTCTTT; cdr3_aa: CASSEIAGDTEAFF
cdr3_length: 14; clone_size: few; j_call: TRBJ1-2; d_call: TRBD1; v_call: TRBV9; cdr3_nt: TGTGCCAGCAGCTGGGGGACAGGGGGTTATGGCTACACCTTC; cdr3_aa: CASSWGTGGYGYTF
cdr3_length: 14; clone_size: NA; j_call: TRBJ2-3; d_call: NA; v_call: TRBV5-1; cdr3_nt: TGCGCCAGCAGCTACCGGGACTCAACAGATATGCAGTATTTT; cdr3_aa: CASSYRDSTDMQYF
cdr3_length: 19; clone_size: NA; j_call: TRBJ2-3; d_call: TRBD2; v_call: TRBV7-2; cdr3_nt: TGTGCCAGCAGCTTAGCGATTATGGGTAGAGCGGGAGGGCTAAATACGCAGTATTTT; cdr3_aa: CASSLAIMGRAGGLNTQYF
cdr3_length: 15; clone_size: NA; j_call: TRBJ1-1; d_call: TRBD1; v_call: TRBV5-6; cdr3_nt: TGTGCCAGCAGCACCCCCTCAGGGGGAGATGCTGAAGCTTTCTTT; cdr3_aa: CASSTPSGGDAEAFF
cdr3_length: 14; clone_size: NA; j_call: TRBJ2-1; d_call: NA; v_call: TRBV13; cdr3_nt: TGTGCCAGCAGCTTATTCGGACAGTACAATGAGCAGTTCTTC; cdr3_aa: CASSLFGQYNEQFF
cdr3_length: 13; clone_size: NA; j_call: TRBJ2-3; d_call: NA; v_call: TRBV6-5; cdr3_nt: TGTGCCAGCAAGGGGCAGTTGGCAGATACGCAGTATTTT; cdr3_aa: CASKGQLADTQYF
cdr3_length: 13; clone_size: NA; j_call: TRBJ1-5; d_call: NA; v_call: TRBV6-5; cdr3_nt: TGTGCCAGCAGTTGGGGGGTCGGTCAGCCCCAGCATTTT; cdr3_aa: CASSWGVGQPQHF
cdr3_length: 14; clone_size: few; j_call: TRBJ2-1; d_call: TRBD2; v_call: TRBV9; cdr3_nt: TGTGCCAGCAGCGAGGGGAGGGTTTGGCATGAGCAGTTCTTC; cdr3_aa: CASSEGRVWHEQFF
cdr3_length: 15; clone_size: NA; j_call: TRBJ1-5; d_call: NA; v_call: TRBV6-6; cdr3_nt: TGTGCCAGCAGTTACGCAGGGTATAGCAATCAGCCCCAGCATTTT; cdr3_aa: CASSYAGYSNQPQHF
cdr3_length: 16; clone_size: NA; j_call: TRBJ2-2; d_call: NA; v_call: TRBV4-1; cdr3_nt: TGCGCCAGCAGCCTCCGGAGGGGAGTGGGGACCGGGGAGCTGTTTTTT; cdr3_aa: CASSLRRGVGTGELFF
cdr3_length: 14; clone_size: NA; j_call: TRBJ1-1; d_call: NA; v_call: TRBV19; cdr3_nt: TGTGCCAGTAGTATCACAGGGATGAACACTGAAGCTTTCTTT; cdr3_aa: CASSITGMNTEAFF
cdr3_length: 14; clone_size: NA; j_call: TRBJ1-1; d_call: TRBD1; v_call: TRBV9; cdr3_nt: TGTGCCAGCAGCCCCTTGGACAGGGACACTGAAGCTTTCTTT; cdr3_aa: CASSPLDRDTEAFF
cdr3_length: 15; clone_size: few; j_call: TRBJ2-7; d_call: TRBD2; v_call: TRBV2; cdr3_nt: TGTGCCAGCAGCTTCCGAGCGGGGGGCGATTACGAGCAGTACTTC; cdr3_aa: CASSFRAGGDYEQYF
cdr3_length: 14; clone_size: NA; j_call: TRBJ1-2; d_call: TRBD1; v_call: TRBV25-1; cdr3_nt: TGTGCCAGCAGTGTGGCAGGGGGCGACTATGGCTACACCTTC; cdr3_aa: CASSVAGGDYGYTF
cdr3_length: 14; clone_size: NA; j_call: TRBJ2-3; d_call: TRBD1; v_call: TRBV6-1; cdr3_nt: TGTGCCAGCAGTGTCGGGACAGTCACAGATACGCAGTATTTT; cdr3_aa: CASSVGTVTDTQYF
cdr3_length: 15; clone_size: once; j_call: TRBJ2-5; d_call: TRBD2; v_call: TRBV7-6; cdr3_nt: TGTGCCAGCAGCTCATACGGACTAGCGGGGGAGACCCAGTACTTC; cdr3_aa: CASSSYGLAGETQYF
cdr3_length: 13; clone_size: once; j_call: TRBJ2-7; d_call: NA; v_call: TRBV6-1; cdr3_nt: TGTGCCAGCAATCTCAGGGGAGCCTACGAGCAGTACTTC; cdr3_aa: CASNLRGAYEQYF
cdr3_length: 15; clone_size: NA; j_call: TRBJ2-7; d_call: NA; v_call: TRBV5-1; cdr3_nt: TGCGCCAGCAGCTCCGGATCTGGCGGGGCGCGGGAGCAGTACTTC; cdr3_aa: CASSSGSGGAREQYF